The TCR beta chain under discussion was sequenced for a study of shared clonotypes between healthy human individuals. The germline V gene encodes CDR1 SQVTM and CDR2 ANQGSEA. The CDR3 length is 15 residues. The J segment lost 8 bases and the V segment lost 1 base, leaving 11 bases of the junction unmatched. Measured with immunoSEQ multiplex PCR; TCRdb has only the in-frame clones, and not every one. The sample shows around 510,000 clones, around 95% of them seen only once. The source is a woman younger than 45 in good health. The rearrangement uses TRBV29-1 and TRBJ1-2; 9 bases are shared with TRBD1. Sequenced input: naive CD4+ T cells sorted from blood. Regarding subset: CD45RA+ positively selected. CDR3 in amino acids: CSVEARDRELQGYTF. The CDR3 DNA reads as TGCAGCGTTGAAGCTCGGGACAGGGAGTTGCAGGGCTACACCTTC.